Below are 2 T cell receptor beta chains sequenced from a single sample in a study of T cell responses to AZD1222 COVID-19 vaccine (dated by TCRdb to about 2021). The label giving this sample's time point can be read as: baseline before first vaccination. The library was made by the immunoSEQ multiplex PCR assay. In TCRdb, the immuneACCESS table is reduced to in-frame sequences with V and J assigned. These tables do not hold every clone; where another copy was compared, an unresolved V gene accounts for under half, and the others remain unexplained. For this sample the table gives 95,000 to 150,000 clones, of which around 89% were detected only once. The ten top clones hold roughly 3.6% of the sample. The input for sequencing was peripheral blood, taken on day 0 of AZD1222 vaccination. The receptors here all came from an adult in good health.

The chain couples TRBV6-5 to TRBJ1-2, with TRBD1 matching over 7 bases. This CDR3 has 14 residues. The germline CDR1 and CDR2 sequences are MNHEY and SVGAGI. Trimming took 8 bases from V and 12 from J; bases not matched to a gene: 18. This CDR3 is CASLGGQKWIMDTF. For the CDR3, the DNA is TGTGCCAGCCTCGGGGGACAGAAATGGATCATGGACACCTTC.

CDR3 in amino acids: CASSLPMGLAGVDTQYF. The CDR3 DNA follows: TGTGCCAGCAGCTTACCTATGGGACTAGCGGGGGTAGATACGCAGTATTTT. This chain uses TRBV7-8 with TRBJ2-3; 14 bases match TRBD2. The CDR3 is 17 residues long. Germline lookup yields CDR1 SGHVS and CDR2 FQNEAQ. The V segment lost 2 bases and the J segment 5 bases; nucleotides outside the gene matches: 6.